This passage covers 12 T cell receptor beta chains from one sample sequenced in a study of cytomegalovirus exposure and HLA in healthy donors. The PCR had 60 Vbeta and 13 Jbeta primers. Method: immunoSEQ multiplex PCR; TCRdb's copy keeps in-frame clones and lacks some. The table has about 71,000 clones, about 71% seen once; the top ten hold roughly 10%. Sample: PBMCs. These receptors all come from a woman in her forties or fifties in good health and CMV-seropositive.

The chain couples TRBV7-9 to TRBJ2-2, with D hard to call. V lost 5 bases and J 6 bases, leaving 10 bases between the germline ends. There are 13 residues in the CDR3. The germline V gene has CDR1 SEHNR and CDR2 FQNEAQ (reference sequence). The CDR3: CASSITWPGELFF. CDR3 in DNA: TGTGCCAGCAGCATTACCTGGCCCGGGGAGCTGTTTTTT.

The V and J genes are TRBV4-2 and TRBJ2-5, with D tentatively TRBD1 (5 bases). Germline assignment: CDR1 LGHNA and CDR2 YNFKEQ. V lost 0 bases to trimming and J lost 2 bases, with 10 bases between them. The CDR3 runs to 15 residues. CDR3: CASSQEGAAQETQYF. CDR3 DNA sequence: TGTGCCAGCAGCCAAGAAGGGGCAGCTCAAGAGACCCAGTACTTC.

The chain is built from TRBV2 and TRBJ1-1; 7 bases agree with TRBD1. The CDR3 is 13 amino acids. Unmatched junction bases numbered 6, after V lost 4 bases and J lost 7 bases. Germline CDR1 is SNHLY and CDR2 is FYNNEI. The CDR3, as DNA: TGTGCCAGCAGTGGACAGGGTAATTTTGAAGCTTTCTTT. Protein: CASSGQGNFEAFF.

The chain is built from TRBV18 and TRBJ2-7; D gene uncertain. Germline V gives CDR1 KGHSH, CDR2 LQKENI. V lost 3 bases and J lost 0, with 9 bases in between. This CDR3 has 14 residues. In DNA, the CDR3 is TGTGCCAGCTCACCTGACTTCCCCTCCTACGAGCAGTACTTC. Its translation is CASSPDFPSYEQYF.

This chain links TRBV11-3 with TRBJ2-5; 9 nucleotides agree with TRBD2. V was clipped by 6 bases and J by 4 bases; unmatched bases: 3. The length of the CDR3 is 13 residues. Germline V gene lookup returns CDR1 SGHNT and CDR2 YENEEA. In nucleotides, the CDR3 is TGTGCCAGCAGTAGCGGGAGCCGAGAGACCCAGTACTTC. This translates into CASSSGSRETQYF.

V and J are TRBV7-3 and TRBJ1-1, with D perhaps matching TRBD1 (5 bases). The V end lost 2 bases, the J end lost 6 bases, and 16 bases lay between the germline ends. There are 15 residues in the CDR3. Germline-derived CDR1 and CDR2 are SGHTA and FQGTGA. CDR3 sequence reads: CASSLQGQGNSEAFF. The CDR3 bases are TGTGCCAGCAGCTTACAGGGTCAGGGAAATTCTGAAGCTTTCTTT.

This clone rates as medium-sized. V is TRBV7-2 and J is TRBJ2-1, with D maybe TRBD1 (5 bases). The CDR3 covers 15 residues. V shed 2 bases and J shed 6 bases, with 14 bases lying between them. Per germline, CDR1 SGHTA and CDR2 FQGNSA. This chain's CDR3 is CASSLTGELGNEQFF. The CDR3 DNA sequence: TGTGCCAGCAGCTTAACAGGCGAGCTAGGCAATGAGCAGTTCTTC.

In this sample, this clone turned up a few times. The CDR3 DNA reads as TGTGCCAGCAGTGGGACAGGTACCATGAACACTGAAGCTTTCTTT. Residues: CASSGTGTMNTEAFF. This chain links TRBV27 with TRBJ1-1; 8 bases are shared with TRBD1. Germline V gene lookup returns CDR1 MNHEY and CDR2 SMNVEV (reference sequence). This CDR3 has 15 amino acids. The V and J ends lost 5 bases and 0 bases, in that order; junction bases with no gene match: 5.

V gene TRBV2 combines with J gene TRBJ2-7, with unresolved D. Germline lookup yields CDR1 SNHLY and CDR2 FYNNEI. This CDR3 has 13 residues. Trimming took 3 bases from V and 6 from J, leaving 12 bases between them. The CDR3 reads CASSDQRIGEQYF. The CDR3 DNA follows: TGTGCCAGCAGTGATCAGAGGATAGGCGAGCAGTACTTC. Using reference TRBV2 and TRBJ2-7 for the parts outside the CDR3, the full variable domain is EPEVTQTPSHQVTQMGQEVILRCVPISNHLYFYWYRQILGQKVEFLVSFYNNEISEKSEIFDDQFSVERPDGSNFTLKIRSTKLEDSAMYFCASSDQRIGEQYFGPGTRLTVT.

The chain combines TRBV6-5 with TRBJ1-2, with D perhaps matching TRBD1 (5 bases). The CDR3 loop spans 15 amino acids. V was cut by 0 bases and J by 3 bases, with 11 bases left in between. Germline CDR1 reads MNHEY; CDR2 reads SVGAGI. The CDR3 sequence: CASSYSSRAYYGYTF. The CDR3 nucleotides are TGTGCCAGCAGTTACTCGAGCAGGGCTTACTATGGCTACACCTTC.

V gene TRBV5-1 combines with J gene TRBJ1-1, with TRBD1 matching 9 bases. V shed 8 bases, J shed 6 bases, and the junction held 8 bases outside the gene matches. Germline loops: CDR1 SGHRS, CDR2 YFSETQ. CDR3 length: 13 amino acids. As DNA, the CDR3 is TGCGCCAGTTCGACAGGGGGAACTTCTGAAGCTTTCTTT. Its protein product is CASSTGGTSEAFF.

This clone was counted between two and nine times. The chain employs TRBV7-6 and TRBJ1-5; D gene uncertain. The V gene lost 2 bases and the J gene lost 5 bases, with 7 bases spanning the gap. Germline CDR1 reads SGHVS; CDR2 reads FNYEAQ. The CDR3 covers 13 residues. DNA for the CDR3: TGTGCCAGCAGCTTATCGAGAGATCAGCCCCAGCATTTT. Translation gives CASSLSRDQPQHF.